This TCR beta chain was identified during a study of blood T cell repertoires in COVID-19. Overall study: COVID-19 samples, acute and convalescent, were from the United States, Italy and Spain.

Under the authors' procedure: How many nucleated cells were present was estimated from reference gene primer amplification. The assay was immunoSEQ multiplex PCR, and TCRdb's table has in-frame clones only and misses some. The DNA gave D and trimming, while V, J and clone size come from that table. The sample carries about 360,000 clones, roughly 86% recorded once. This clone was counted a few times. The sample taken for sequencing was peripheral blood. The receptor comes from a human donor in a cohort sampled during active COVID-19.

The CDR3 loop is CASSRSFLQVGTEAFF. CDR3 nucleotides: TGTGCCAGCAGCCGGTCCTTCCTACAGGTGGGCACTGAAGCTTTCTTT. The rearrangement joins TRBV11-2 to TRBJ1-1, with D tentatively TRBD1 (5 bases). The CDR3 sequence is 16 residues long. Germline lookup yields CDR1 SGHAT and CDR2 FQNNGV. Trimming removed 5 bases at V and 4 bases at J, with 20 bases between.